This record concerns one T cell receptor (beta chain) sequence. The target antigen is unknown. This entry is derived from a study of cytomegalovirus exposure and HLA in healthy donors. PCR used 60 Vbeta primers and 13 Jbeta primers. Clones were read by immunoSEQ multiplex PCR, and TCRdb kept only the in-frame ones, dropping some. The sample has 150,000 to 200,000 clones, approximately 80% seen once; the top ten hold 0.6% to 0.7%. Study findings and constraints: Later genetic work tied a missense DCLRE1C variant to beta-chain V and J trimming. Data from an earlier analysis indicated that most TCR beta V segments were productive either about 87% or about 30% of the time. An apparent linkage of common viral pathogens to several of the most significant clusters emerged in a later analysis. Reported performance of the classifier showed diagnosis of cytomegalovirus status with high specificity and sensitivity.

CDR3 length: 14 amino acids. J was trimmed by 3 bases and V by 8 bases; bases with no gene match: 7. Germline V gene lookup returns CDR1 LNHDA and CDR2 SQIVND (reference sequence). V is TRBV19 and J is TRBJ1-3, with 7 bases fitting TRBD1. This receptor was obtained from a boy between 10 and 17 years old in good health and CMV-seronegative. Sequences were obtained from PBMCs. CDR3 residues: CASFSTGSGNTIYF. CDR3 coding DNA: TGTGCCAGTTTCTCGACAGGGAGTGGAAACACCATATATTTT.